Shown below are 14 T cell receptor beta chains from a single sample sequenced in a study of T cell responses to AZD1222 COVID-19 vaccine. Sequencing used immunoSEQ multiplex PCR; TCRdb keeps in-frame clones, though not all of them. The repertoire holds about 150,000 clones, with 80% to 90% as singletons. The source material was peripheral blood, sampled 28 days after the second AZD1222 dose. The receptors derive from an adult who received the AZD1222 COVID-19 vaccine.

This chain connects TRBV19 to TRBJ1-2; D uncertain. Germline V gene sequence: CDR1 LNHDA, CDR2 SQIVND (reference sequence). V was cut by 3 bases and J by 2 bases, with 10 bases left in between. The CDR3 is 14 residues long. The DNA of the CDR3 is TGTGCCAGTAGTATTTCAACAGAGAACTATGGCTACACCTTC. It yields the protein CASSISTENYGYTF.

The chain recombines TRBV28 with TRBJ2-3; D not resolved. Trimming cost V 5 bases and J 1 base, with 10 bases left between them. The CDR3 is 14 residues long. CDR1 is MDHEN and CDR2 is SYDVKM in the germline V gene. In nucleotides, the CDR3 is TGTGCCAGCAGTCCCCAGTTCGGCACAGATACGCAGTATTTT. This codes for CASSPQFGTDTQYF.

DNA for the CDR3: TGTGCCAGCAGCTTAGCAGCAGGGAGTAATGAAGCTTTCTTT. Translated, it gives CASSLAAGSNEAFF. V is TRBV7-2 and J is TRBJ1-1, with D possibly being TRBD1 (5 bases). This CDR3 comprises 14 residues. CDR1 SGHTA and CDR2 FQGNSA come from the germline V gene. V lost 0 bases to trimming and J lost 7 bases, with 12 bases between them.

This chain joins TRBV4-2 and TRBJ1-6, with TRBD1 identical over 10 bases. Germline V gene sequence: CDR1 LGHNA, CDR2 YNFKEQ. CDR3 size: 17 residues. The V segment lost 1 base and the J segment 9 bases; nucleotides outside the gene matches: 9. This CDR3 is CASSQGTGGSFSSPLHF. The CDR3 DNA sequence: TGTGCCAGCAGCCAAGGGACAGGGGGAAGTTTCAGTTCACCCCTCCACTTT.

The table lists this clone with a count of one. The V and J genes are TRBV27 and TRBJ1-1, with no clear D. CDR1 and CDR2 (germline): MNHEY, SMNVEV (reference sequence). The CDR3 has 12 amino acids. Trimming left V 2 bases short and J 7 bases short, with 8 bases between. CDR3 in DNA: TGTGCCAGCAGTTTAGAGGGTGGTGAAGCTTTCTTT. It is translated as CASSLEGGEAFF.

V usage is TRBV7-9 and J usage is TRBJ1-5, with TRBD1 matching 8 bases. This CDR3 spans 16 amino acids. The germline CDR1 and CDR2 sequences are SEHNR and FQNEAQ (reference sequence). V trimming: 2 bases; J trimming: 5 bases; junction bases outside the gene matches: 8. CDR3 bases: TGTGCCAGCAGCTTATCACAGGGGGGCCCCCATCAGCCCCAGCATTTT. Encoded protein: CASSLSQGGPHQPQHF.

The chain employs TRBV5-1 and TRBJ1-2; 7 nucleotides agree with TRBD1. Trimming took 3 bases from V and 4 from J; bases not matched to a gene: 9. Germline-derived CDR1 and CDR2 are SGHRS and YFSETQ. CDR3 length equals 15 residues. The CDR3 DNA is TGCGCCAGCAGCTCAACAGGGGACCCCCTCTATGGCTACACCTTC. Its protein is CASSSTGDPLYGYTF.

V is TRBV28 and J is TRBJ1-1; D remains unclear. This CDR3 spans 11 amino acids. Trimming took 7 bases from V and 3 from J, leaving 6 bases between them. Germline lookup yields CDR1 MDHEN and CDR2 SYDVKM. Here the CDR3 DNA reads TGTGCCAGCACCTCGGACACTGAAGCTTTCTTT. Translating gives CASTSDTEAFF.

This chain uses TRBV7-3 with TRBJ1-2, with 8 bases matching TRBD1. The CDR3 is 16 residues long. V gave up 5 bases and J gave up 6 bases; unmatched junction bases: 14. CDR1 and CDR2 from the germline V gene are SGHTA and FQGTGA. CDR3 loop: CASSPGPGQVPDGYTF. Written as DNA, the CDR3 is TGTGCCAGCAGCCCGGGACCGGGACAGGTACCGGATGGCTACACCTTC.

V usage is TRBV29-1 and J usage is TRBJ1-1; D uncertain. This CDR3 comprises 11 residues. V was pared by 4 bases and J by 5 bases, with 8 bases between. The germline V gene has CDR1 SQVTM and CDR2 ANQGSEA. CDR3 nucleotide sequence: TGCAGCGTTGGAAGGGTTACTGAAGCTTTCTTT. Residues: CSVGRVTEAFF.

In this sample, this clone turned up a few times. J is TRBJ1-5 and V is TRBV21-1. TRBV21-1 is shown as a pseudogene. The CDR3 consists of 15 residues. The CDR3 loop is CASSPTSTHNQPQHF. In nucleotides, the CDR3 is TGTGCCAGCAGCCCTACATCGACCCACAATCAGCCCCAGCATTTT.

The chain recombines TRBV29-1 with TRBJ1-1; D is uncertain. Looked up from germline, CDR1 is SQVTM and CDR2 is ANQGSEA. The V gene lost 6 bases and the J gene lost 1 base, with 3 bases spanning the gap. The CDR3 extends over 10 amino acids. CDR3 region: CSVENTEAFF. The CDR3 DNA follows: TGCAGCGTCGAGAACACTGAAGCTTTCTTT.

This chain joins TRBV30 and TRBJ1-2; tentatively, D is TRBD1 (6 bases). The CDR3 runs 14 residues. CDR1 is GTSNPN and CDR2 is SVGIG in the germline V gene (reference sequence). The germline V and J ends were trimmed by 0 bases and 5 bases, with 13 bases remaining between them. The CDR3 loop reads CAWSVQGQSYGYTF. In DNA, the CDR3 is TGTGCCTGGAGTGTACAAGGACAGTCTTATGGCTACACCTTC.

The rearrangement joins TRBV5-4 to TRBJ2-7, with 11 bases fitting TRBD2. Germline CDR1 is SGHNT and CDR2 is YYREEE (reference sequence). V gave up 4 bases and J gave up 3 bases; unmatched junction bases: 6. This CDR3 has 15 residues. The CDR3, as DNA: TGTGCCAGCAGCCGTAGGGGACTAGCGGACTACGAGCAGTACTTC. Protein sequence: CASSRRGLADYEQYF.